The 8 T cell receptor beta chains below were found in one sample sequenced in a study of CD8 T cells in Susac syndrome. cDNA came from about 0.5 to 1 ug RNA primed by random hexamers. TCRdb itself ran the immunoSEQ multiplex PCR reads through MiXCR, one entry per CDR3 protein. In the table there are about 94,000 distinct CDR3 sequences, about 94% of which are singletons. The sample consisted of CD4+ T cells from PBMCs. The receptor set was obtained from a human donor with Susac syndrome.

The rearrangement links TRBV7-9 to TRBJ2-6, with D perhaps assigned TRBD1 or TRBD2 (5 bases each). The CDR3 covers 15 residues. V shed 5 bases and J shed 3 bases, with 11 bases lying between them. Germline-derived CDR1 and CDR2 are SEHNR and FQNEAQ (reference sequence). Here the CDR3 reads CASSPGSYGANVLTF. In DNA form, the CDR3 reads TGTGCCAGCAGCCCAGGGAGTTATGGGGCCAACGTCCTGACTTTC.

This chain uses TRBV7-8 with TRBJ2-1, with 8 bases matching TRBD1. CDR3 length equals 16 residues. The junction had 5 bases not matched to a gene; V was cut back by 2 bases and J by 2 bases. Per germline, CDR1 SGHVS and CDR2 FQNEAQ. The CDR3 DNA is TGTGCCAGCAGCTTATTGCAGGGGGCCACCTACAATGAGCAGTTCTTC. Amino acids: CASSLLQGATYNEQFF.

This rearrangement joins TRBV28 to TRBJ1-2; TRBD1 matches at 8 bases. This CDR3 has 12 residues. Trimming removed 3 bases from V and 13 bases from J; junction bases left unmatched: 7. Per germline, CDR1 MDHEN and CDR2 SYDVKM. CDR3 in DNA: TGTGCCAGCAGTTTGGCGACAGGGGTCCCCACCTTC. Residues: CASSLATGVPTF.

The chain couples TRBV29-1 to TRBJ1-1; D unclear. The CDR3 contains 11 residues. The V end was cut by 3 bases, the J end by 6 bases, with 8 bases between. Germline assignment: CDR1 SQVTM and CDR2 ANQGSEA. CDR3 DNA: TGCAGCGTTGATATGGCATCTGAAGCTTTCTTT. Translating it yields CSVDMASEAFF.

The chain carries TRBV20-1 and TRBJ2-3; 7 bases align to TRBD2. Germline V gene lookup returns CDR1 DFQATT and CDR2 SNEGSKA (reference sequence). This CDR3 spans 15 amino acids. The ends lost 0 bases at V and 3 bases at J; junction bases unmatched: 6. The CDR3 protein is CSAREGRGVTDTQYF. DNA for the CDR3: TGCAGTGCTAGAGAAGGACGGGGGGTTACAGATACGCAGTATTTT.

V usage is TRBV5-1 and J usage is TRBJ1-1, with D maybe TRBD1 (5 bases). Trimming left V 0 bases short and J 2 bases short, with 11 bases between. The germline V gene has CDR1 SGHRS and CDR2 YFSETQ. This CDR3 has 15 residues. Here the CDR3 reads CASSLARTYNTEAFF. CDR3 DNA sequence: TGCGCCAGCAGCTTGGCCAGGACATACAACACTGAAGCTTTCTTT. The full variable domain, in which reference TRBV5-1 and TRBJ1-1 provide the parts outside the CDR3, is KAGVTQTPRYLIKTRGQQVTLSCSPISGHRSVSWYQQTPGQGLQFLFEYFSETQRNKGNFPGRFSGRQFSNSRSEMNVSTLELGDSALYLCASSLARTYNTEAFFGQGTRLTVV.

This clonotype has a single count. The rearrangement links TRBV2 to TRBJ2-3; D unresolved. Trimming pared 5 bases from V and 8 bases from J, leaving 8 bases between. CDR1 and CDR2 from the germline V gene are SNHLY and FYNNEI. The CDR3 runs 11 residues. Here the CDR3 DNA reads TGTGCCAGCAGTCCTTCCGGTACGCAGTATTTT. Its translation: CASSPSGTQYF.

V gene TRBV6-5 combines with J gene TRBJ2-1; maybe TRBD1 (5 bases). CDR3 length: 14 amino acids. Germline loops: CDR1 MNHEY, CDR2 SVGAGI. The V end lost 7 bases, the J end lost 5 bases, and 15 bases lay between the germline ends. CDR3 sequence reads: CASNGAAQNNEQFF. The CDR3 bases are TGTGCCAGCAATGGGGCAGCCCAAAACAATGAGCAGTTCTTC.